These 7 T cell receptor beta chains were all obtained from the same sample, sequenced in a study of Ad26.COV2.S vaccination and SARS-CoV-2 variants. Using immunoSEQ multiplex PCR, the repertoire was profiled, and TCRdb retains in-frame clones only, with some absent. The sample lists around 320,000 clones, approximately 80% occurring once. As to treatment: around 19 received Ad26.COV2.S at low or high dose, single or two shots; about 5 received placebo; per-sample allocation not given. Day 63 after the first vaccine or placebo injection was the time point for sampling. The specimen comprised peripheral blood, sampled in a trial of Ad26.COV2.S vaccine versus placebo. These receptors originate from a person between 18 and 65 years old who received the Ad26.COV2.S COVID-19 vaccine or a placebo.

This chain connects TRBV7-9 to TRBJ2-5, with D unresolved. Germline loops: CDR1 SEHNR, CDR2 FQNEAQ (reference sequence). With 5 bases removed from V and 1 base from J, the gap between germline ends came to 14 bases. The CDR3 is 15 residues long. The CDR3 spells CASSRTAGSQETQYF. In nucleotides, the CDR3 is TGTGCCAGCAGCCGGACGGCTGGCAGCCAAGAGACCCAGTACTTC.

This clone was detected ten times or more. CDR3 sequence reads: CASSGRTGSPQEQYF. The CDR3, as DNA: TGCGCCAGCAGCGGACGGACAGGGTCGCCTCAAGAGCAGTACTTC. The rearrangement links TRBV5-1 to TRBJ2-7; TRBD1 aligns across 8 bases. Trimming took 4 bases from V and 7 from J; bases not matched to a gene: 13. This CDR3 has 15 residues. Germline CDR1 is SGHRS and CDR2 is YFSETQ. The full variable domain, with the rest looked up from reference TRBV5-1 and TRBJ2-7, is KAGVTQTPRYLIKTRGQQVTLSCSPISGHRSVSWYQQTPGQGLQFLFEYFSETQRNKGNFPGRFSGRQFSNSRSEMNVSTLELGDSALYLCASSGRTGSPQEQYFGPGTRLTVT.

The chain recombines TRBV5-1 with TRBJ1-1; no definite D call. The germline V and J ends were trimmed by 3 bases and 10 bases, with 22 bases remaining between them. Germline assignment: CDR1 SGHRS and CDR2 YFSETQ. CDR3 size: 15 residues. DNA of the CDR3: TGCGCCAGCAGCTCATTTTCCGGGTTGGGAGATGGAGCTTTCTTT. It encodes CASSSFSGLGDGAFF. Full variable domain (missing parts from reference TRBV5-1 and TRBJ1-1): KAGVTQTPRYLIKTRGQQVTLSCSPISGHRSVSWYQQTPGQGLQFLFEYFSETQRNKGNFPGRFSGRQFSNSRSEMNVSTLELGDSALYLCASSSFSGLGDGAFFGQGTRLTVV.

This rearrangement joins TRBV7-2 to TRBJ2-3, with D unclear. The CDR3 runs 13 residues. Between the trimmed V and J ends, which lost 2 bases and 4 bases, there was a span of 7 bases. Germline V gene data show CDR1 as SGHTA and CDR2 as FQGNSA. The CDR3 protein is CASSLFSSDTQYF. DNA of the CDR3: TGTGCCAGCAGCTTATTCTCGTCAGATACGCAGTATTTT.

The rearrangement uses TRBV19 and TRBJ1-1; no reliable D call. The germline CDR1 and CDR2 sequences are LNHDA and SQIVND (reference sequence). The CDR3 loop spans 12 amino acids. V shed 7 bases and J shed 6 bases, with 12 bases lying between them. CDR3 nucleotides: TGTGCCAGTAATCTCCCCCCGGCTGAAGCTTTCTTT. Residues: CASNLPPAEAFF.

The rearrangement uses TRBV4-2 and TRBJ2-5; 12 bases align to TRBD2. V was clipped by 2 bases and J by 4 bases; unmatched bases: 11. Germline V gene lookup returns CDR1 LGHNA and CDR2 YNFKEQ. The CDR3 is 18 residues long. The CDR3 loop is CASSQKQSSGGAGETQYF. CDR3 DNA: TGTGCCAGCAGCCAAAAACAATCTAGCGGGGGGGCCGGAGAGACCCAGTACTTC.

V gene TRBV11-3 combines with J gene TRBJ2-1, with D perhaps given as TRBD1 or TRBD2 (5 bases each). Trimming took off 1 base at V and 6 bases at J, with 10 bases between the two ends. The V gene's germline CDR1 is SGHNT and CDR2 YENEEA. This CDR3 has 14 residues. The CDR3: CASSLGGIPNEQFF. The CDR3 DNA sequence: TGTGCCAGCAGCTTAGGGGGGATACCCAATGAGCAGTTCTTC.